These 6 T cell receptor beta chains came from one sample sequenced in a study of blood T cell repertoires in COVID-19. The repertoire was sequenced with immunoSEQ multiplex PCR; TCRdb's copy has only in-frame clones and lacks some. Among approximately 71,000 clones listed, 82% were seen once. Material: peripheral blood. The receptors originated from a woman aged 80 or over with acute or convalescent COVID-19.

The gene calls are TRBV19 and TRBJ1-5; D is perhaps TRBD1 (6 bases). Germline V lookup: CDR1 LNHDA, CDR2 SQIVND (reference sequence). Trimming removed 6 bases at V and 0 bases at J, with 18 bases between. The CDR3 covers 17 residues. This CDR3 is CASRADSLTHSNQPQHF. Here the CDR3 DNA reads TGTGCCAGTAGAGCGGACAGCCTGACCCATAGCAATCAGCCCCAGCATTTT.

This sequence joins TRBV12-5 and TRBJ2-1; TRBD2 is a possible D gene (6 bases). This CDR3 is 15 amino acids long. In germline, CDR1 is LGHNT, CDR2 FRNRAP. V was cut by 6 bases and J by 10 bases, with 22 bases left in between. The CDR3 DNA sequence: TGTGCTAGTGGCTTACTTCGGGACTGGCGGAGGGAGCAGTTCTTC. Protein product: CASGLLRDWRREQFF.

This sequence joins TRBV9 and TRBJ1-3; D is perhaps TRBD1 (5 bases). CDR3 size: 15 residues. Trimming took 2 bases from V and 2 from J, leaving 11 bases between them. The germline gives CDR1 SGDLS, CDR2 YYNGEE. CDR3 DNA sequence: TGTGCCAGCAGCGTTTTGGCGACAGCTGGAAACACCATATATTTT. Encoded protein: CASSVLATAGNTIYF.

The rearrangement links TRBV25-1 to TRBJ1-6; TRBD1 matches 10 bases. The V gene end was trimmed by 7 bases and the J gene end by 6 bases; junction bases not matched to a gene: 3. Germline V gene lookup returns CDR1 MGHDK and CDR2 SYGVNS. This CDR3 is built from 14 residues. CDR3 sequence reads: CASTRTGGNSPLHF. In DNA form, the CDR3 reads TGTGCCAGCACCCGGACAGGGGGTAATTCACCCCTCCACTTT.

The chain links TRBV5-1 to TRBJ2-7; 11 nucleotides line up with TRBD1. The CDR3 has 14 amino acids. CDR1 SGHRS and CDR2 YFSETQ come from the germline V gene. Losses at the gene ends were 4 bases for V and 5 bases for J; bases not matched to a gene: 5. Here the CDR3 reads CASSLGQGAHEQYF. As DNA, the CDR3 is TGCGCCAGCAGCCTCGGACAGGGGGCACACGAGCAGTACTTC.

Written as DNA, the CDR3 is TGTGCCAGCTCACACGCCCCCTGGACAGCGAACACCGGGGAGCTGTTTTTT. Encoded protein: CASSHAPWTANTGELFF. The chain carries TRBV18 and TRBJ2-2, with a weak D call TRBD1 (6 bases). CDR3 size: 17 residues. V lost 4 bases and J 0 bases, leaving 15 bases between the germline ends. CDR1 KGHSH and CDR2 LQKENI come from the germline V gene. The full variable domain, in which reference TRBV18 and TRBJ2-2 provide the parts outside the CDR3, is NAGVMQNPRHLVRRRGQEARLRCSPMKGHSHVYWYRQLPEEGLKFMVYLQKENIIDESGMPKERFSAEFPKEGPSILRIQQVVRGDSAAYFCASSHAPWTANTGELFFGEGSRLTVL.